The next 29 T cell receptor beta chains were all read from a single sample in a study of shared clonotypes between healthy human individuals. CD45RO-negative, CCR7-positively selected cells formed the naive CD8 fraction, excluding terminally differentiated effector memory CD45RA+ cells. Only in-frame clones appear in the TCRdb table, and some are missing; sequencing was by immunoSEQ multiplex PCR. The table shows millions of clones, with about 92% occurring only once. Sequenced: naive CD8+ T cells from PBMCs. The origin of the receptors is a man between 18 and 29 years old in good health. Some clones in this sample may be carry-over from other donors' samples.

The chain combines TRBV12-5 with TRBJ1-1, with 10 bases matching TRBD1. V lost 4 bases and J lost 10; bases outside the gene matches: 9. Per germline, CDR1 LGHNT and CDR2 FRNRAP. The CDR3 totals 14 residues. CDR3 in DNA: TGTGCTAGTGGTTCCCCGGGACAGGGGAGGTCAGCTTTCTTT. As protein: CASGSPGQGRSAFF.

The genes are TRBV7-9 and TRBJ2-1, with 8 bases aligning to TRBD2. The CDR3 loop spans 14 amino acids. Trimming took 11 bases from V and 7 from J; bases not matched to a gene: 13. CDR1 is SEHNR and CDR2 is FQNEAQ in the germline V gene (reference sequence). The CDR3 DNA reads TGTGCCGGCTTCGGAAGCGGGAGTTTAAATGAGCAGTTCTTC. Translating gives CAGFGSGSLNEQFF.

The V gene is TRBV4-3, the J gene TRBJ2-5; 11 positions match TRBD2. Germline CDR1 reads LGHNA; CDR2 reads YSLEER. J was trimmed by 4 bases and V by 4 bases; bases with no gene match: 5. There are 15 residues in the CDR3. CDR3 loop: CASSRGTSGAETQYF. As DNA, the CDR3 is TGCGCCAGCAGCCGGGGGACTAGCGGAGCAGAGACCCAGTACTTC.

This clone is a singleton in its sample. V and J are TRBV28 and TRBJ2-7; a possible D gene is TRBD2 (6 bases). The V gene lost 11 bases and the J gene lost 0 bases, with 20 bases spanning the gap. The CDR3 runs to 15 residues. Germline V gene sequence: CDR1 MDHEN, CDR2 SYDVKM. CDR3 in DNA: TGTGCCGTTCGCTCCGGGACTCGCGTCTCCTACGAGCAGTACTTC. Translating it yields CAVRSGTRVSYEQYF.

The rearrangement uses TRBV28 and TRBJ1-1; D remains ambiguous. Germline CDR1 MDHEN, CDR2 SYDVKM. The CDR3 is 14 residues long. The germline V and J ends were trimmed by 3 bases and 2 bases, with 10 bases remaining between them. The CDR3 coding sequence is TGTGCCAGCAGTTTCCTTAGGGTCAACACTGAAGCTTTCTTT. Its translation: CASSFLRVNTEAFF.

This chain uses TRBV7-2 with TRBJ2-7, with a weak D call TRBD2 (7 bases). CDR3 length: 14 amino acids. CDR1 and CDR2 from the germline V gene are SGHTA and FQGNSA. V was cut by 3 bases and J by 3 bases, with 12 bases left in between. The CDR3: CASSFTGRVYEQYF. CDR3 nucleotide sequence: TGTGCCAGCAGCTTCACAGGGAGGGTCTACGAGCAGTACTTC.

The chain combines TRBV30 with TRBJ1-2; the match to TRBD1 covers 10 bases. The V segment lost 3 bases and the J segment 2 bases; nucleotides outside the gene matches: 6. Per germline, CDR1 GTSNPN and CDR2 SVGIG (reference sequence). This CDR3 is 15 amino acids long. The CDR3 sequence is CAWRGTGVKNYGYTF. The CDR3 DNA reads as TGTGCCTGGAGAGGGACAGGGGTTAAGAACTATGGCTACACCTTC.

In regard to this clone: The same CDR3 can be traced to other DNA sequences in this sample. V is TRBV27 and J is TRBJ2-7; 7 bases agree with TRBD1. Germline CDR1 MNHEY, CDR2 SMNVEV (reference sequence). The V and J ends lost 3 bases and 3 bases, in that order; junction bases with no gene match: 5. The CDR3 contains 14 residues. CDR3 region: CASSFGQGDYEQYF. In DNA, the CDR3 is TGTGCCAGCAGTTTTGGTCAGGGGGACTACGAGCAGTACTTC.

The CDR3 bases are TGTGCCAGCAGTTTCCGGGGACGGATGGAGGGCTACACCTTC. This translates into CASSFRGRMEGYTF. This chain links TRBV28 with TRBJ1-2; a possible D gene is TRBD1 (5 bases). CDR3 length: 14 amino acids. The V gene's germline CDR1 is MDHEN and CDR2 SYDVKM. Trimming cost V 3 bases and J 8 bases, with 16 bases left between them.

The chain joins TRBV27 to TRBJ1-2; D might be TRBD1 (6 bases). Trimming cost V 7 bases and J 7 bases, with 22 bases left between them. Germline V gene sequence: CDR1 MNHEY, CDR2 SMNVEV (reference sequence). This CDR3 has 15 residues. CDR3 amino acids: CASTSMGAAISGYTF. As DNA, the CDR3 is TGTGCCAGCACATCCATGGGGGCCGCTATTTCTGGCTACACCTTC.

In DNA form, the CDR3 reads TGTGCCAGCAGCCAAGAGGCCAGCGGGAGGGCCCCTGAGCAGTTCTTC. It codes for CASSQEASGRAPEQFF. The V and J genes are TRBV4-2 and TRBJ2-1, with TRBD2 identical over 10 bases. V shed 0 bases, J shed 9 bases, and the junction held 8 bases outside the gene matches. The CDR3 has 16 residues. CDR1 and CDR2 from the germline V gene are LGHNA and YNFKEQ.

The rearrangement links TRBV27 to TRBJ1-2; D uncertain. V was clipped by 5 bases and J by 4 bases, with 17 bases between them. Looked up from germline, CDR1 is MNHEY and CDR2 is SMNVEV (reference sequence). This CDR3 has 15 amino acids. CDR3 coding DNA: TGTGCCAGCAGTCCCTCCGGAGCCGCCTCCTATGGCTACACCTTC. This codes for CASSPSGAASYGYTF.

The table lists this clone with a count of one. The V gene is TRBV4-1, the J gene TRBJ1-2, with D tentatively TRBD1 (6 bases). The V gene's germline CDR1 is MGHRA and CDR2 YSYEKL. V lost 6 bases and J lost 8, with 16 bases in between. The CDR3 spans 13 residues. As DNA, the CDR3 is TGCGCCAGCAGGGAGGTTGGGGGGCGCGGCTACACCTTC. It yields the protein CASREVGGRGYTF.

The chain employs TRBV19 and TRBJ2-7, with 8 bases identical to TRBD1. The CDR3 contains 15 residues. V was pared by 5 bases and J by 2 bases, with 8 bases of the junction left unmatched. The germline V gene encodes CDR1 LNHDA and CDR2 SQIVND (reference sequence). Here the CDR3 DNA reads TGTGCCAGTAGTTACCTGACAGGGGAGACCTACGAGCAGTACTTC. Protein product: CASSYLTGETYEQYF.

V and J are TRBV9 and TRBJ2-7; 11 bases agree with TRBD2. The germline gives CDR1 SGDLS, CDR2 YYNGEE. V was clipped by 2 bases and J by 0 bases; unmatched bases: 1. This CDR3 is 15 amino acids long. The CDR3 region is CASSVSGRDSYEQYF. DNA for the CDR3: TGTGCCAGCAGCGTTAGCGGGAGGGACTCCTACGAGCAGTACTTC.

J is TRBJ1-2 and V is TRBV9; the D gene is possibly TRBD1 (5 bases). CDR3 size: 16 residues. Deletions cut 2 bases from V and 7 bases from J, with 21 bases between. CDR1 is SGDLS and CDR2 is YYNGEE in the germline V gene. The CDR3 DNA sequence: TGTGCCAGCAGCGTCGGGGAGTGGGGGTCCTATGGTGGCTACACCTTC. It is translated as CASSVGEWGSYGGYTF.

A single count supports this clone. This rearrangement joins TRBV2 to TRBJ1-5; D perhaps matches TRBD1 (6 bases). From germline, CDR1 is SNHLY and CDR2 FYNNEI. V lost 1 base and J 7 bases, leaving 17 bases between the germline ends. The CDR3 is 16 residues long. CDR3 amino acids: CASSEGGGSARQPQHF. In nucleotides, the CDR3 is TGTGCCAGCAGTGAAGGAGGGGGGAGCGCTAGGCAGCCCCAGCATTTT.

A few counts support this clone. Other DNA sequences in the sample encode the same CDR3. The J gene is TRBJ1-5, the V gene TRBV27, with unresolved D. The CDR3 sequence is 13 residues long. With 0 bases removed from V and 4 bases from J, the gap between germline ends came to 4 bases. Looked up from germline, CDR1 is MNHEY and CDR2 is SMNVEV (reference sequence). CDR3 in DNA: TGTGCCAGCAGTTTATCGGTAAATCAGCCCCAGCATTTT. Translating gives CASSLSVNQPQHF.

This clone has a handful of counts. The rearrangement links TRBV29-1 to TRBJ1-1; D might be TRBD1 (5 bases). This CDR3 is 11 amino acids long. Germline loops: CDR1 SQVTM, CDR2 ANQGSEA. V lost 4 bases and J lost 5, with 8 bases in between. This CDR3 is CSVAWGTEAFF. The CDR3 nucleotides are TGCAGCGTTGCTTGGGGGACTGAAGCTTTCTTT.

This clone was counted between two and nine times. The V call is TRBV6-5, the J call TRBJ1-5, with a possible D match to TRBD1 (5 bases). V was pared by 4 bases and J by 9 bases, with 19 bases between. Per germline, CDR1 MNHEY and CDR2 SVGAGI. CDR3 length: 15 amino acids. CDR3 nucleotide sequence: TGTGCCAGCAGTTCGATGGGACCGGGAATAACGCCCCAGCATTTT. Amino acid sequence: CASSSMGPGITPQHF.

A note on this clone: Additional DNA sequences in this sample encode the identical CDR3. The chain couples TRBV9 to TRBJ2-7; D perhaps matches TRBD2 (5 bases). V gave up 5 bases and J gave up 0 bases, with 12 bases separating them. This CDR3 contains 14 residues. In germline, CDR1 is SGDLS, CDR2 YYNGEE. CDR3 residues: CASSPGSGSYEQYF. DNA of the CDR3: TGTGCCAGCAGTCCAGGAAGCGGCTCCTACGAGCAGTACTTC.

The chain combines TRBV4-1 with TRBJ1-2, with D possibly TRBD1 on 5 matching bases. Germline V gene lookup returns CDR1 MGHRA and CDR2 YSYEKL. Trimming took off 5 bases at V and 5 bases at J, with 15 bases between the two ends. This CDR3 is 14 amino acids long. The CDR3 bases are TGCGCCAGCAGCGCGGGACCCACCCTTTATGGCTACACCTTC. Translating it yields CASSAGPTLYGYTF.

The rearrangement uses TRBV5-6 and TRBJ1-1, with D possibly matching TRBD1 (5 bases). CDR1 is SGHDT and CDR2 is YYEEEE in the germline V gene. V was clipped by 6 bases and J by 3 bases, with 18 bases between them. The CDR3 sequence is 15 residues long. CDR3 region: CASIPRAGPHTEAFF. CDR3 in DNA: TGTGCCAGCATCCCCCGGGCAGGGCCGCACACTGAAGCTTTCTTT.

This CDR3 reads CASSGRDFYEQYF. In DNA, the CDR3 is TGTGCCAGCAGCGGCCGGGACTTCTACGAGCAGTACTTC. The chain couples TRBV11-2 to TRBJ2-7; D might be TRBD2 (6 bases). The CDR3 spans 13 residues. CDR1 and CDR2 (germline): SGHAT, FQNNGV. The ends were cut back, 5 bases at V and 3 bases at J, with 11 bases in the middle.

The V gene is TRBV28, the J gene TRBJ2-5; D is uncertain. The CDR3 sequence is 18 residues long. The V end lost 6 bases, the J end lost 4 bases, and 27 bases lay between the germline ends. CDR1 is MDHEN and CDR2 is SYDVKM in the germline V gene. CDR3 sequence reads: CASSHRSSIVSSRETQYF. CDR3 in DNA: TGTGCCAGCAGCCACCGGTCTAGTATAGTATCCAGTCGAGAGACCCAGTACTTC.

This clone was counted a single time. The J gene is TRBJ2-1, the V gene TRBV7-8; weak D call: TRBD2 (6 bases). Germline values: CDR1 SGHVS, CDR2 FQNEAQ. This CDR3 spans 18 amino acids. V lost 7 bases and J lost 7, with 29 bases in between. CDR3 sequence reads: CASTLNPSRGQMGNEQFF. CDR3 coding DNA: TGTGCCAGCACCCTAAATCCATCGCGGGGCCAGATGGGTAATGAGCAGTTCTTC.

This chain joins TRBV2 and TRBJ2-2; either TRBD1 or TRBD2 may fit D (6 bases each). The CDR3 totals 20 residues. Germline V lookup: CDR1 SNHLY, CDR2 FYNNEI. Between the trimmed V and J ends, which lost 0 bases and 3 bases, there was a span of 23 bases. CDR3 sequence (DNA): TGTGCCAGCAGTGAAGCTTCTTCTCACAGGGAGGATTCTTACACCGGGGAGCTGTTTTTT. Its translation is CASSEASSHREDSYTGELFF.

Regarding this clone: Other DNA sequences in the same sample also yield this CDR3. The J gene is TRBJ2-7, the V gene TRBV5-4; the match to TRBD1 covers 11 bases. There are 14 residues in the CDR3. Per germline, CDR1 SGHNT and CDR2 YYREEE (reference sequence). The ends lost 3 bases at V and 4 bases at J; junction bases unmatched: 3. CDR3 region: CASSSDRGLYEQYF. In DNA, the CDR3 is TGTGCCAGCAGCTCGGACAGGGGGCTATACGAGCAGTACTTC.

The chain couples TRBV7-9 to TRBJ1-3; D ambiguous. The germline V gene has CDR1 SEHNR and CDR2 FQNEAQ (reference sequence). The length of the CDR3 is 16 residues. Trimming took 5 bases from V and 0 from J, leaving 14 bases between them. The CDR3 DNA reads TGTGCCAGCAGCCAGAATCGACGTCTCTCTGGAAACACCATATATTTT. Translation: CASSQNRRLSGNTIYF. The whole variable domain, filled in from reference TRBV7-9 and TRBJ1-3, reads DTGVSQNPRHKITKRGQNVTFRCDPISEHNRLYWYRQTLGQGPEFLTYFQNEAQLEKSRLLSDRFSAERPKGSFSTLEIQRTEQGDSAMYLCASSQNRRLSGNTIYFGEGSWLTVV.